A single sample is the source of the 25 T cell receptor beta chains below, sequenced in a study of early T cells in non-severe SARS-CoV-2 infection. TCRdb recomputed calls from the 5' RACE reads with MiXCR, one row per CDR3 protein. This table has 55,000 to 70,000 distinct CDR3 sequences, under 13% appearing once. Material for sequencing was whole blood. The receptor set was obtained from an adult who was a healthcare worker with PCR-confirmed SARS-CoV-2 infection or an uninfected control (not recorded which).

This sequence joins TRBV7-6 and TRBJ2-7; 10 bases are shared with TRBD1. J gave up 3 bases and V 1 base, and 3 bases lay outside the gene matches. CDR3 length equals 15 residues. The germline V gene encodes CDR1 SGHVS and CDR2 FNYEAQ. CDR3 protein: CASSLEGTGVYEQYF. The CDR3 nucleotides read TGTGCCAGCAGCTTAGAAGGGACAGGGGTCTACGAGCAGTACTTC. The entire variable domain, with the rest obtained from reference TRBV7-6 and TRBJ2-7, is as follows: GAGVSQSPRYKVTKRGQDVALRCDPISGHVSLYWYRQALGQGPEFLTYFNYEAQQDKSGLPNDRFSAERPEGSISTLTIQRTEQRDSAMYRCASSLEGTGVYEQYFGPGTRLTVT.

The rearrangement links TRBV7-2 to TRBJ1-2; D unclear. Germline V gene sequence: CDR1 SGHTA, CDR2 FQGNSA. The ends were cut back, 5 bases at V and 7 bases at J, with 17 bases in the middle. The CDR3 is made up of 14 amino acids. The CDR3, as DNA: TGTGCCAGCAGCCCGAGCTTCGGCGGCACTGGCTACACCTTC. Its translation: CASSPSFGGTGYTF.

This clonotype rates as medium-sized. The chain couples TRBV12-3 or TRBV12-4 to TRBJ1-5; possible D gene TRBD1, 6 bases. V was shortened by 6 bases and J by 8 bases, with 11 bases between the two germline ends. The CDR3 is 12 amino acids. CDR3: CASSPGVKPQHF. The CDR3, as DNA: TGTGCCAGCAGCCCAGGGGTTAAGCCCCAGCATTTT.

This clonotype occurred a few times. The chain recombines TRBV28 with TRBJ2-4; 7 nucleotides line up with TRBD2. The V segment lost 2 bases and the J segment 6 bases; nucleotides outside the gene matches: 10. The CDR3 contains 16 residues. The germline V gene encodes CDR1 MDHEN and CDR2 SYDVKM. The DNA for the CDR3 is TGTGCCAGCAGTTTAAGAGTGGGAGGGCCGGGAAACATTCAGTACTTC. It specifies CASSLRVGGPGNIQYF.

Many counts were recorded for this clonotype. This chain links TRBV20-1 with TRBJ1-1; maybe TRBD1 (5 bases). The CDR3 has 14 residues. The germline CDR1 and CDR2 sequences are DFQATT and SNEGSKA (reference sequence). The ends were cut back, 6 bases at V and 0 bases at J, with 14 bases in the middle. CDR3 loop: CSARLGPMNTEAFF. The CDR3 nucleotides are TGCAGTGCCCGATTGGGACCCATGAACACTGAAGCTTTCTTT.

This clonotype was counted ten times or more. The CDR3 nucleotides read TGTGCCAGCACCCCGCTCCTAGGGGACAGCACAGATACGCAGTATTTT. It encodes CASTPLLGDSTDTQYF. The chain recombines TRBV28 with TRBJ2-3; the D call may be TRBD1 or TRBD2 (5 bases each). Trimming left V 7 bases short and J 0 bases short, with 17 bases between. Germline V gene lookup returns CDR1 MDHEN and CDR2 SYDVKM. The CDR3 sequence is 16 residues long.

The chain recombines TRBV11-2 with TRBJ2-7, with 15 bases lining up with TRBD2. V shed 4 bases and J 2 bases; nucleotides not matched to a gene: 12. The CDR3 is 19 amino acids. Germline lookup yields CDR1 SGHAT and CDR2 FQNNGV. CDR3 DNA: TGTGCCAGCAGCTCGGGACCGGGACTAGCGGGAGGACCTACCTACGAGCAGTACTTC. This translates into CASSSGPGLAGGPTYEQYF. The whole variable domain, filled in from reference TRBV11-2 and TRBJ2-7, reads EAGVAQSPRYKIIEKRQSVAFWCNPISGHATLYWYQQILGQGPKLLIQFQNNGVVDDSQLPKDRFSAERLKGVDSTLKIQPAKLEDSAVYLCASSSGPGLAGGPTYEQYFGPGTRLTVT.

This clonotype was seen only a few times. This chain links TRBV13 with TRBJ1-4; D not certain. The CDR3 has 14 amino acids. V lost 5 bases, J lost 3 bases, and 10 bases lay in between. CDR1 is PRHDT, CDR2 FYEKMQ, per germline (reference sequence). CDR3 DNA: TGTGCCAGCAGCATTTGGGTGTCTAATGAAAAACTGTTTTTT. It is translated as CASSIWVSNEKLFF.

This clonotype appeared a single time. The chain couples TRBV7-3 to TRBJ2-3; D remains ambiguous. The CDR3 is 12 amino acids. Germline CDR1 reads SGHTA; CDR2 reads FQGTGA. The V gene lost 6 bases and the J gene lost 2 bases, with 6 bases spanning the gap. The CDR3 protein is CASRRPTDTQYF. In DNA form, the CDR3 reads TGTGCCAGCAGGCGACCCACAGATACGCAGTATTTT.

This clonotype was detected a few times. Germline is not matched at one junction end, which may reflect a read error. This chain uses TRBV2 with TRBJ2-1, with a weak D call TRBD2 (7 bases). This CDR3 has 12 amino acids. The germline gives CDR1 SNHLY, CDR2 FYNNEI. CDR3 bases: TGTGCCAGCAGAGAAGGGGGGGGTGAGCAGTTCTTC. Translating it yields CASREGGGEQFF. The variable domain in full, with the rest retrieved from reference TRBV2 and TRBJ2-1, is EPEVTQTPSHQVTQMGQEVILRCVPISNHLYFYWYRQILGQKVEFLVSFYNNEISEKSEIFDDQFSVERPDGSNFTLKIRSTKLEDSAMYFCASREGGGEQFFGPGTRLTVL.

This chain joins TRBV7-9 and TRBJ1-1; D gene uncertain. This CDR3 contains 13 residues. V was trimmed by 2 bases and J by 7 bases, leaving 11 bases between them. The germline V gene encodes CDR1 SEHNR and CDR2 FQNEAQ (reference sequence). The CDR3 loop is CASSLRIFHEAFF. In DNA form, the CDR3 reads TGTGCCAGCAGCTTAAGGATTTTCCATGAAGCTTTCTTT.

This chain links TRBV20-1 with TRBJ2-7; 7 nucleotides match TRBD2. The CDR3 covers 16 residues. CDR1 is DFQATT and CDR2 is SNEGSKA in the germline V gene (reference sequence). The J segment lost 3 bases and the V segment lost 0 bases, leaving 11 bases of the junction unmatched. The CDR3 DNA sequence: TGCAGTGCTAGAGATCTCGAGCTAGCGGCCTACTACGAGCAGTACTTC. Protein: CSARDLELAAYYEQYF.

This clonotype came up many times. The chain joins TRBV20-1 to TRBJ1-1, with D tentatively TRBD1 (5 bases). Germline-derived CDR1 and CDR2 are DFQATT and SNEGSKA (reference sequence). Deletions cut 3 bases from V and 5 bases from J, with 16 bases between. The CDR3 length is 14 residues. The CDR3 is CSASSPGRQTEAFF. For the CDR3, the DNA is TGCAGTGCTAGTTCCCCAGGGAGGCAAACTGAAGCTTTCTTT.

This clonotype was recorded many times. This rearrangement joins TRBV25-1 to TRBJ2-1; 7 bases agree with TRBD1. CDR1 MGHDK and CDR2 SYGVNS come from the germline V gene. The CDR3 extends over 17 amino acids. Losses at the gene ends were 5 bases for V and 4 bases for J; bases not matched to a gene: 14. The CDR3 loop reads CASSPITGDTHYNEQFF. The CDR3 DNA sequence: TGTGCCAGCAGTCCAATCACAGGGGACACCCATTACAATGAGCAGTTCTTC.

The chain employs TRBV5-1 and TRBJ2-5, with D maybe TRBD1 (5 bases). Germline loops: CDR1 SGHRS, CDR2 YFSETQ. The V gene lost 0 bases and the J gene lost 5 bases, with 14 bases spanning the gap. This CDR3 is 15 amino acids long. The DNA for the CDR3 is TGCGCCAGCAGCTTGGAGGGCCAGTCAGGGGAGACCCAGTACTTC. It yields the protein CASSLEGQSGETQYF.

This clonotype occurred a few times. The chain has TRBV19 and TRBJ2-5; 7 nucleotides match TRBD1. In germline, CDR1 is LNHDA, CDR2 SQIVND (reference sequence). The CDR3 loop spans 15 amino acids. Trimming at V came to 0 bases and at J to 7 bases, leaving 8 bases not matched to a gene. The CDR3 nucleotides read TGTGCCAGTAGTATAGATACCACAGGGGATCGGACCCAGTACTTC. Translation: CASSIDTTGDRTQYF. The whole variable domain, filled in from reference TRBV19 and TRBJ2-5, reads DGGITQSPKYLFRKEGQNVTLSCEQNLNHDAMYWYRQDPGQGLRLIYYSQIVNDFQKGDIAEGYSVSREKKESFPLTVTSAQKNPTAFYLCASSIDTTGDRTQYFGPGTRLLVL.

The chain has TRBV7-9 and TRBJ2-5; TRBD1 agrees at 8 bases. This CDR3 has 13 amino acids. With 8 bases clipped from V and 3 bases from J, the junction kept 5 bases outside the gene matches. Germline CDR1 is SEHNR and CDR2 is FQNEAQ (reference sequence). The CDR3 loop reads CASVGTGKETQYF. The CDR3 DNA reads TGTGCCAGCGTTGGGACAGGAAAAGAGACCCAGTACTTC.

Only a few counts were recorded for this clonotype. CDR3 nucleotides: TGCGCCAGCAGCCCTCCAGAAGATGGCTACACCTTC. This codes for CASSPPEDGYTF. The J gene is TRBJ1-2, the V gene TRBV5-1, with D hard to call. V was cut by 4 bases and J by 6 bases, with 10 bases left in between. The CDR3 loop spans 12 amino acids. Per the germline V gene, CDR1 is SGHRS and CDR2 is YFSETQ.

This clonotype has only a few counts. V and J are TRBV30 and TRBJ2-7; no clear D. V was clipped by 2 bases and J by 7 bases, with 9 bases between them. Germline CDR1 is GTSNPN and CDR2 is SVGIG (reference sequence). CDR3 length: 11 residues. The CDR3 spells CAWSTWEEQYF. CDR3 nucleotide sequence: TGTGCCTGGAGTACCTGGGAAGAGCAGTACTTC.

The chain uses TRBV19 and TRBJ2-3, with TRBD2 identical over 10 bases. The CDR3 covers 13 residues. Trimming at V came to 9 bases and at J to 5 bases, leaving 5 bases not matched to a gene. Germline assignment: CDR1 LNHDA and CDR2 SQIVND (reference sequence). Here the CDR3 DNA reads TGTGCCAGCGCAGCGGGAGGGCGAGATACGCAGTATTTT. Amino acid sequence: CASAAGGRDTQYF. Using reference TRBV19 and TRBJ2-3 for the parts outside the CDR3, the full variable domain is DGGITQSPKYLFRKEGQNVTLSCEQNLNHDAMYWYRQDPGQGLRLIYYSQIVNDFQKGDIAEGYSVSREKKESFPLTVTSAQKNPTAFYLCASAAGGRDTQYFGPGTRLTVL.

The V gene is TRBV12-3 or TRBV12-4, the J gene TRBJ2-1; 9 bases map to TRBD2. CDR3 length: 14 amino acids. V shed 5 bases and J 9 bases; nucleotides not matched to a gene: 8. DNA for the CDR3: TGTGCCAGCAGTCCGAGCCCGCGGGGGGGTGAGCAGTTCTTC. Its protein is CASSPSPRGGEQFF.

The table lists this clonotype with a few counts. The chain couples TRBV5-1 to TRBJ1-2; D is undetermined. The CDR3 consists of 13 residues. CDR1 is SGHRS, CDR2 YFSETQ, per germline. V gave up 2 bases and J gave up 2 bases, with 7 bases separating them. The CDR3 DNA sequence: TGCGCCAGCAGCTTAAACGGAAACTATGGCTACACCTTC. The encoded protein is CASSLNGNYGYTF. Full variable domain (outside the CDR3, taken from reference TRBV5-1 and TRBJ1-2): KAGVTQTPRYLIKTRGQQVTLSCSPISGHRSVSWYQQTPGQGLQFLFEYFSETQRNKGNFPGRFSGRQFSNSRSEMNVSTLELGDSALYLCASSLNGNYGYTFGSGTRLTVV.

This clonotype was counted ten times or more. V usage is TRBV12-3 or TRBV12-4 and J usage is TRBJ2-1; perhaps TRBD1 as D (6 bases). The V and J ends lost 1 base and 1 base respectively, with 11 bases between them. CDR3 length: 16 amino acids. CDR3 protein: CASSLVQGLSYNEQFF. The DNA for the CDR3 is TGTGCCAGCAGTTTAGTGCAGGGGTTATCCTACAATGAGCAGTTCTTC.

The gene calls are TRBV12-3 or TRBV12-4 and TRBJ2-7; D remains ambiguous. This CDR3 has 13 residues. Trimming took 1 base from V and 6 from J, leaving 10 bases between them. For the CDR3, the DNA is TGTGCCAGCAGTTTAGGTCGGTATCTCGAGCAGTACTTC. It yields the protein CASSLGRYLEQYF.

This clonotype was counted at least ten times. The J gene is TRBJ1-4, the V gene TRBV23-1, with D maybe TRBD1 (5 bases). TRBV23-1 is classed as an ORF, of uncertain function. V was shortened by 1 base and J by 8 bases, with 17 bases between the two germline ends. The CDR3 length is 16 residues. CDR3 region: CASSQWGRPSEEKLFF. CDR3 sequence (DNA): TGCGCCAGCAGTCAATGGGGGAGACCCTCGGAAGAAAAACTGTTTTTT.